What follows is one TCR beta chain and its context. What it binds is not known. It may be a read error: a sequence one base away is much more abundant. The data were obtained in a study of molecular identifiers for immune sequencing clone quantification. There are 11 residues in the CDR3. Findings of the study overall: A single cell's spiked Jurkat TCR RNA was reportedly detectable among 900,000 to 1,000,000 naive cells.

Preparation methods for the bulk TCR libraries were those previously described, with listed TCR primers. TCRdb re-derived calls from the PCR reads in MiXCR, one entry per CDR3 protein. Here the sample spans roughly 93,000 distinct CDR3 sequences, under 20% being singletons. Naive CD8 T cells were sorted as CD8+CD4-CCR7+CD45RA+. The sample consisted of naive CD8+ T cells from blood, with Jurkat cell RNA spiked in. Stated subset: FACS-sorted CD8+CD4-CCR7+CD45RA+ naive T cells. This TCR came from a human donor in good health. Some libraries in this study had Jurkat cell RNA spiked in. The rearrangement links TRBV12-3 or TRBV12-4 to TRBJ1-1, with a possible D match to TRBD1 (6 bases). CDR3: CTSSSGTEAFF. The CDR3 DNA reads TGTACCAGCAGTTCGGGGACAGAAGCTTTCTTT.